A single sample is the source of the 5 T cell receptor beta chains below, sequenced in a study of post-analysis software for immune sequencing data. Which antigens these TCRs recognize remains unknown. The study, taken as a whole, reports: Patients used about five TRBV segments, including TRBV5-6, TRBV5-1 and TRBV20-1, more often than controls.

cDNA libraries for TCR beta contained unique molecular identifiers. From the PCR reads, TCRdb called clonotypes with MiXCR, one entry per CDR3 protein. The sample yields roughly 410,000 distinct CDR3 sequences, less than 40% seen once. The sequencing sample was made of blood. The receptors shown here come from a girl between 5 and 17 years old with multiple sclerosis.

This sequence joins TRBV3-1 and TRBJ2-1; 7 bases agree with TRBD2. Germline V lookup: CDR1 LGHDT, CDR2 YNNKEL (reference sequence). CDR3 length: 11 amino acids. Losses at the gene ends were 6 bases for V and 9 bases for J; bases not matched to a gene: 2. CDR3 in amino acids: CASSIAGEQFF. The CDR3 DNA is TGTGCCAGCAGTATAGCGGGTGAGCAGTTCTTC.

The chain recombines TRBV7-9 with TRBJ2-2, with TRBD1 matching 7 bases. In germline, CDR1 is SEHNR, CDR2 FQNEAQ (reference sequence). The CDR3 totals 15 residues. With V trimmed by 3 bases and J by 0 bases, 1 base remained unmatched. The CDR3 coding sequence is TGTGCCAGCAGCTTCCAGGGGGCGAACACCGGGGAGCTGTTTTTT. Protein sequence: CASSFQGANTGELFF.

The rearrangement joins TRBV5-1 to TRBJ2-1; TRBD1 matches 10 bases. Germline assignment: CDR1 SGHRS and CDR2 YFSETQ. V was pared by 0 bases and J by 8 bases, with 8 bases of the junction left unmatched. The CDR3 sequence is 16 residues long. The CDR3 protein is CASSLGRDRGYDEQFF. The CDR3, as DNA: TGCGCCAGCAGCTTGGGCCGGGACAGGGGATACGATGAGCAGTTCTTC.

The chain has TRBV6-1 and TRBJ1-6, with D unresolved. Looked up from germline, CDR1 is MNHNS and CDR2 is SASEGT. The germline V and J ends were trimmed by 1 base and 9 bases, with 13 bases remaining between them. CDR3 length: 15 residues. CDR3 DNA: TGTGCCAGCAGTGAAGAAGGACCTTTGGTTTCACCCCTCCACTTT. Protein product: CASSEEGPLVSPLHF.

This chain links TRBV7-2 with TRBJ2-2; 8 bases match TRBD2. J lost 6 bases, V lost 5 bases, and 14 bases had no gene match. The length of the CDR3 is 17 residues. CDR1 and CDR2 from the germline V gene are SGHTA and FQGNSA. Written as DNA, the CDR3 is TGTGCCAGCAGCCGGCGAATAGGCCTAGCGGGTCCCGGGGAGCTGTTTTTT. Protein product: CASSRRIGLAGPGELFF.